One sample yielded the 10 T cell receptor beta chains listed below, sequenced in a study of beta chain features in type 1 diabetes. Study-wide points: In all four CD4+ subsets, TCRB CDR3 length was significantly, moderately reduced in type 1 diabetes.

The antigens for these receptors are not known. The whole isolated RNA underwent reverse transcription, so sequencing captured expressed TCRB transcripts. The assay was immunoSEQ multiplex PCR, and TCRdb's table has in-frame clones only and misses some. The top ten clones hold around 0.5% of a sample with over 150,000 clones, around 8% of them seen once. The sequenced material came from central memory CD4+ T cells from blood. The receptors stem from a woman aged 18-30 years with type 1 diabetes.

This clone was counted only a few times. The chain couples TRBV21-1 to TRBJ1-2; TRBD1 reflects the table's D call only, with no check against the DNA. TRBV21-1 is flagged as a pseudogene. This CDR3 region has 18 residues. The CDR3 protein is CASTPRGTGGSKAYGYTF. In DNA, the CDR3 is TGTGCCAGCACCCCGAGGGGGACAGGGGGGTCGAAAGCATATGGCTACACCTTC.

The chain employs TRBV15 and TRBJ1-5; 11 bases match TRBD1. The CDR3 loop spans 13 amino acids. Losses at the gene ends were 6 bases for V and 6 bases for J; bases not matched to a gene: 1. Germline CDR1 is LNHNV and CDR2 is YYDKDF (reference sequence). The CDR3 here is CATRGTGGQPQHF. Written as DNA, the CDR3 is TGTGCCACCAGGGGGACAGGGGGTCAGCCCCAGCATTTT.

This clone was counted between two and nine times. The chain has TRBV9 and TRBJ1-1, with unresolved D. V gave up 0 bases and J gave up 3 bases, with 9 bases separating them. CDR1 SGDLS and CDR2 YYNGEE come from the germline V gene. The CDR3 is made up of 14 amino acids. The DNA of the CDR3 is TGTGCCAGCAGCGTAGAGGTACGGGACACTGAAGCTTTCTTT. Protein product: CASSVEVRDTEAFF.

This clone was seen only a few times. V gene TRBV15 combines with J gene TRBJ2-1; the match to TRBD2 covers 7 bases. V lost 1 base and J lost 0; bases outside the gene matches: 3. This CDR3 comprises 16 residues. Per the germline V gene, CDR1 is LNHNV and CDR2 is YYDKDF (reference sequence). The CDR3 reads CATSRASGLSYNEQFF. The DNA for the CDR3 is TGTGCCACCAGCAGAGCTAGCGGACTCTCCTACAATGAGCAGTTCTTC. The whole variable domain, filled in from reference TRBV15 and TRBJ2-1, reads DAMVIQNPRYQVTQFGKPVTLSCSQTLNHNVMYWYQQKSSQAPKLLFHYYDKDFNNEADTPDNFQSRRPNTSFCFLDIRSPGLGDTAMYLCATSRASGLSYNEQFFGPGTRLTVL.

This clone was counted between two and nine times. The chain uses TRBV7-2 and TRBJ2-1; 11 bases align to TRBD2. The length of the CDR3 is 15 residues. The germline gives CDR1 SGHTA, CDR2 FQGNSA. Losses at the gene ends were 2 bases for V and 7 bases for J; bases not matched to a gene: 4. CDR3: CASSLTSGSFNEQFF. Here the CDR3 DNA reads TGTGCCAGCAGCTTAACTAGCGGGAGTTTTAATGAGCAGTTCTTC. Looking up the rest from reference TRBV7-2 and TRBJ2-1 gives the full variable domain: GAGVSQSPSNKVTEKGKDVELRCDPISGHTALYWYRQSLGQGLEFLIYFQGNSAPDKSGLPSDRFSAERTGGSVSTLTIQRTQQEDSAVYLCASSLTSGSFNEQFFGPGTRLTVL.

V is TRBV19 and J is TRBJ1-5; unclear D gene. Trimming shortened V by 1 base and J by 7 bases, and 8 bases separated the two germline ends. From germline, CDR1 is LNHDA and CDR2 SQIVND (reference sequence). The CDR3 has 13 residues. DNA of the CDR3: TGTGCCAGTAGTATAGCCTCAAGCCAGCCCCAGCATTTT. Translating gives CASSIASSQPQHF.

The chain employs TRBV28 and TRBJ2-2; 8 nucleotides match TRBD1. Germline V gene lookup returns CDR1 MDHEN and CDR2 SYDVKM. Trimming took 5 bases from V and 8 from J; bases not matched to a gene: 10. The length of the CDR3 is 15 residues. CDR3 nucleotides: TGTGCCAGCAGTCCGGGACAGGCCGGCGGGGGGGAGCTGTTTTTT. Its translation is CASSPGQAGGGELFF.

The rearrangement joins TRBV11-3 to TRBJ2-1; weak D call: TRBD2 (5 bases). Germline lookup yields CDR1 SGHNT and CDR2 YENEEA. CDR3 length: 17 residues. Trimming took off 3 bases at V and 5 bases at J, with 20 bases between the two ends. CDR3 nucleotide sequence: TGTGCCAGCAGCTTGTCGACGGGAAAGAGAATTAACAATGAGCAGTTCTTC. Protein: CASSLSTGKRINNEQFF.

This clone was seen only a few times. The gene calls are TRBV5-1 and TRBJ2-5; 7 bases are a match to TRBD1. This CDR3 is 14 amino acids long. Germline CDR1 is SGHRS and CDR2 is YFSETQ. J gave up 2 bases and V 5 bases, and 6 bases lay outside the gene matches. CDR3 amino acids: CASRQGTVQETQYF. For the CDR3, the DNA is TGCGCCAGCAGACAAGGGACAGTTCAAGAGACCCAGTACTTC.

The V gene is TRBV7-6, the J gene TRBJ2-7, with 11 bases matching TRBD1. The CDR3 spans 15 residues. Germline CDR1 reads SGHVS; CDR2 reads FNYEAQ. V shed 5 bases and J 2 bases; nucleotides not matched to a gene: 5. The CDR3 region has the DNA TGTGCCAGCAGCGCAGGGGGACAGGGGGCCTACGAGCAGTACTTC. This gives the protein CASSAGGQGAYEQYF.